This T cell receptor beta chain was sequenced for a study of T cell responses to AZD1222 COVID-19 vaccine. Across the whole study: Second doses were pooled across both intervals (about 4 or about 12 weeks).

Study results and limitations: Mostly white British, mostly female donors; authors suggested clonal diversity may be underestimated. At 160-218 and 743-854, vaccine-associated CD4 TCRs were dominant, and they spanned spike.

Germline values: CDR1 LNHDA, CDR2 SQIVND (reference sequence). The CDR3 consists of 14 residues. Trimming removed 5 bases at V and 6 bases at J, with 14 bases between. Clones were sequenced by immunoSEQ multiplex PCR, and TCRdb holds only the in-frame ones, with some missing. This sample has about 110,000 clones, with roughly 90% found just once. A word on this clone: Antigen unknown.

The clonotype was recovered from an adult in good health. This specimen consisted of peripheral blood, obtained on day 0 of AZD1222 vaccination. V is TRBV19 and J is TRBJ1-5; D is possibly TRBD1 (6 bases). CDR3 protein: CASSDRTARQPQHF. Here the CDR3 DNA reads TGTGCCAGTAGTGATCGGACAGCTCGTCAGCCCCAGCATTTT. The full variable domain, its missing parts supplied by reference TRBV19 and TRBJ1-5, is DGGITQSPKYLFRKEGQNVTLSCEQNLNHDAMYWYRQDPGQGLRLIYYSQIVNDFQKGDIAEGYSVSREKKESFPLTVTSAQKNPTAFYLCASSDRTARQPQHFGDGTRLSIL.